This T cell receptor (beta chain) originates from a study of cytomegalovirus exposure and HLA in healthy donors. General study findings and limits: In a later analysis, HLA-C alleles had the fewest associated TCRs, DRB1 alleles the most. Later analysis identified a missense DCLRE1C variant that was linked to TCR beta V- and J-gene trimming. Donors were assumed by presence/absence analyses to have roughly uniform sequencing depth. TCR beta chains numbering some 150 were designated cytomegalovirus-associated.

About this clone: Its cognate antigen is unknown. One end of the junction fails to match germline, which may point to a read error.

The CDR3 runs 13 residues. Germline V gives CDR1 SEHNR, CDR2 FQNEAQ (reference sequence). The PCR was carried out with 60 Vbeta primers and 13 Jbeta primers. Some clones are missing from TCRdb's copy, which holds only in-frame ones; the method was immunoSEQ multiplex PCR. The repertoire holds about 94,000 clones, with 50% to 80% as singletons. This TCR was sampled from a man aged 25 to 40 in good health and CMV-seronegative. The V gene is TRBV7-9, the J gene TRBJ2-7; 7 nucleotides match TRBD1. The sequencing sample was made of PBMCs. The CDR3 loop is CSSSWTGDYEQYF. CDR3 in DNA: TGTTCCAGCAGCTGGACAGGCGACTACGAGCAGTACTTC.